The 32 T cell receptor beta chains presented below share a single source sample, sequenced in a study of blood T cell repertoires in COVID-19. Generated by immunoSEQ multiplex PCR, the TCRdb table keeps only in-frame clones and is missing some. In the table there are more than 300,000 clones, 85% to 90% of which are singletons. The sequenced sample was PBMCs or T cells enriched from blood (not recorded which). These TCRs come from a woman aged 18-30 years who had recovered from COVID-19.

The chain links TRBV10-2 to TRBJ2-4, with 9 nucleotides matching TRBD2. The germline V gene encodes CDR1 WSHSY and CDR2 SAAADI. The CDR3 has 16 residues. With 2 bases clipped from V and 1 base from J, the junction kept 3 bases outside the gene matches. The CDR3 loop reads CASSEGGGAAKNIQYF. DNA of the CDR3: TGCGCCAGCAGTGAGGGCGGGGGGGCGGCCAAAAACATTCAGTACTTC.

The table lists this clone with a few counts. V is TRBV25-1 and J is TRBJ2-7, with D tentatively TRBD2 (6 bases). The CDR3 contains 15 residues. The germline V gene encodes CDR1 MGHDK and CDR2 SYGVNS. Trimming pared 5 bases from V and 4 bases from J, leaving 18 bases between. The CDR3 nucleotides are TGTGCCAGCAGTCAATTCGAGTCCGGGGGTTACGAGCAGTACTTC. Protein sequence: CASSQFESGGYEQYF.

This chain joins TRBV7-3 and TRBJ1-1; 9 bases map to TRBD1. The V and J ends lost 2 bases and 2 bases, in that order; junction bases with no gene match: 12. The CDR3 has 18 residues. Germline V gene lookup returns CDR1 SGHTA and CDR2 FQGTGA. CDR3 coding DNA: TGTGCCAGCAGCTTACCGGGACAGGGTAGTCGGGGTAACACTGAAGCTTTCTTT. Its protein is CASSLPGQGSRGNTEAFF. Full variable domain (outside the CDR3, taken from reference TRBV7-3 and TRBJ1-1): GAGVSQTPSNKVTEKGKYVELRCDPISGHTALYWYRQSLGQGPEFLIYFQGTGAADDSGLPNDRFFAVRPEGSVSTLKIQRTERGDSAVYLCASSLPGQGSRGNTEAFFGQGTRLTVV.

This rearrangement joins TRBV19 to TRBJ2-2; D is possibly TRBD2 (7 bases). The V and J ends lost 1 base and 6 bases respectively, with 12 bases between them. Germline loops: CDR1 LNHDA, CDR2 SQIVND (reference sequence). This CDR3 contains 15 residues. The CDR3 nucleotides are TGTGCCAGTAGTATAGCTCTCGGGGGGCCCGGGGAGCTGTTTTTT. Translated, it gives CASSIALGGPGELFF.

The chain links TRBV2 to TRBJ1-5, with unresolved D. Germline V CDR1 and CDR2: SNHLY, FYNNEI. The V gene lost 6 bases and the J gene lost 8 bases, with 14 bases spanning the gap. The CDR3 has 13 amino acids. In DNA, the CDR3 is TGTGCCAGCAGCTATACGGGTTCTAAGCCCCAGCATTTT. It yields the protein CASSYTGSKPQHF.

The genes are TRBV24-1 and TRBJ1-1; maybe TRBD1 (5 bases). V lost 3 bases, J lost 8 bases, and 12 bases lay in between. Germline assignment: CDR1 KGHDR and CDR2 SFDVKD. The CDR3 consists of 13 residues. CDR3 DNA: TGTGCCACCAGTGATGGGAGGGGCACAGAAGCTTTCTTT. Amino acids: CATSDGRGTEAFF.

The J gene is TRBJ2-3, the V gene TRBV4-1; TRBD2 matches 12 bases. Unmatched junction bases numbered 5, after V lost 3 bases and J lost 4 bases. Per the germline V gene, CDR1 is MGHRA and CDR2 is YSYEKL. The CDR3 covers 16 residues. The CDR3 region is CASSHPTSGRPDTQYF. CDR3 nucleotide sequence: TGCGCCAGCAGCCATCCGACTAGCGGGAGACCAGATACGCAGTATTTT.

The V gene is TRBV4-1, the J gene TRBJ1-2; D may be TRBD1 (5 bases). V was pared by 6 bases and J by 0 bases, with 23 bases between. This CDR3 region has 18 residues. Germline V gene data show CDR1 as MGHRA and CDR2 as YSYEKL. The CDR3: CASSPSVQGYEANYGYTF. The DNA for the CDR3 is TGCGCCAGCAGTCCAAGTGTTCAGGGTTATGAAGCTAACTATGGCTACACCTTC.

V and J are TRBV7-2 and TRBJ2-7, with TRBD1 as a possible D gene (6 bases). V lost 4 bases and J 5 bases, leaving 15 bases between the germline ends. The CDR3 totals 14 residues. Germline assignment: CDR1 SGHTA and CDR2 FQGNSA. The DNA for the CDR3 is TGTGCCAGCAGCTCCGGAACAGGGCTCCACGAGCAGTACTTC. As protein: CASSSGTGLHEQYF.

As DNA, the CDR3 is TGTGCCAGCAGCCACTTCCGGGAGAACACCGGGGAGCTGTTTTTT. Encoded protein: CASSHFRENTGELFF. J is TRBJ2-2 and V is TRBV7-9; D perhaps matches TRBD2 (5 bases). The CDR3 contains 15 residues. CDR1 and CDR2 from the germline V gene are SEHNR and FQNEAQ (reference sequence). V was trimmed by 5 bases and J by 1 base, leaving 11 bases between them.

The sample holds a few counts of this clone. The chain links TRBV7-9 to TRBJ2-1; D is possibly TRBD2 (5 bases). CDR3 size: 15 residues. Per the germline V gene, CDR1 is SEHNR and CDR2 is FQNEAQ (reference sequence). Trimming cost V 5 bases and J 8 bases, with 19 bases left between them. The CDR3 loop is CASSPFGETSDEQFF. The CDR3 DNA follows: TGTGCCAGCAGCCCATTCGGGGAGACCTCCGATGAGCAGTTCTTC.

CDR3 loop: CASMGALGSEQYF. The CDR3 DNA sequence: TGTGCCAGCATGGGGGCCCTTGGGAGCGAGCAGTACTTC. The chain links TRBV2 to TRBJ2-7; D might be TRBD1 (6 bases). The CDR3 spans 13 residues. The germline V and J ends were trimmed by 7 bases and 6 bases, with 16 bases remaining between them. The germline gives CDR1 SNHLY, CDR2 FYNNEI.

CDR3 loop: CASSPQSSYNSPLHF. The CDR3 region has the DNA TGTGCCAGCAGTCCACAGAGCTCCTATAATTCACCCCTCCACTTT. The rearrangement uses TRBV7-9 and TRBJ1-6; D ambiguous. V dropped 6 bases and J dropped 0 bases, with 9 bases sitting between them. Germline V gene sequence: CDR1 SEHNR, CDR2 FQNEAQ (reference sequence). The CDR3 loop spans 15 amino acids.

CDR3 DNA: TGTGCCAGCAGTGAAGCAGGGACTAGCGGGGGGGCCGGGGAGCTGTTTTTT. This codes for CASSEAGTSGGAGELFF. The J gene is TRBJ2-2, the V gene TRBV2; 16 bases agree with TRBD2. This CDR3 comprises 17 residues. Germline trimming cut 0 bases from V and 6 bases from J; bases unmatched to any gene: 1. Germline lookup yields CDR1 SNHLY and CDR2 FYNNEI.

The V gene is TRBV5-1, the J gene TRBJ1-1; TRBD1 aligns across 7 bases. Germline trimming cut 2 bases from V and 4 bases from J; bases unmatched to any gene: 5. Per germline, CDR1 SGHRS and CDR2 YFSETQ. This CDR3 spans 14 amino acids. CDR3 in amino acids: CASSLQGLGTEAFF. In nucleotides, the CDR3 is TGCGCCAGCAGCTTACAGGGGTTGGGCACTGAAGCTTTCTTT.

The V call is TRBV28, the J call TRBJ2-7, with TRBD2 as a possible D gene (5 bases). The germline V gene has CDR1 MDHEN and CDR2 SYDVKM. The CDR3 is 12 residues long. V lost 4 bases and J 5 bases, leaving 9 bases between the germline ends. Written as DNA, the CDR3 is TGTGCCAGCAGTTCCCTAGCAGACGAGCAGTACTTC. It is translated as CASSSLADEQYF.

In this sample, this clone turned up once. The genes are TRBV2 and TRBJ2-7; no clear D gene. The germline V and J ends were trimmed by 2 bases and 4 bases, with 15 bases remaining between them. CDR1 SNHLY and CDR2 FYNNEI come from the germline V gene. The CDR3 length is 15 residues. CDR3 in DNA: TGTGCCAGCAGTGAAAGGCTAGTCTATAAGTACGAGCAGTACTTC. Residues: CASSERLVYKYEQYF.

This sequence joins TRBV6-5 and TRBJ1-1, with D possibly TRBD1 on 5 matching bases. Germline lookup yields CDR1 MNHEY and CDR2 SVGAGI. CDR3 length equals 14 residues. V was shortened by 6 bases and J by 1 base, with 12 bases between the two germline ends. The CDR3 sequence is CASSLSQGNTEAFF. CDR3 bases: TGTGCCAGCAGCCTTTCTCAGGGGAACACTGAAGCTTTCTTT.

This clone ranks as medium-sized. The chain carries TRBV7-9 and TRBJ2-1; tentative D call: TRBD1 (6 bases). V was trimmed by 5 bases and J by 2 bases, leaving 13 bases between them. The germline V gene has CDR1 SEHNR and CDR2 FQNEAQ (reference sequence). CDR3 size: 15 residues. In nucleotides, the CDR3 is TGTGCCAGCAGCCCCAGGGGAAGGGCCTACAATGAGCAGTTCTTC. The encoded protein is CASSPRGRAYNEQFF.

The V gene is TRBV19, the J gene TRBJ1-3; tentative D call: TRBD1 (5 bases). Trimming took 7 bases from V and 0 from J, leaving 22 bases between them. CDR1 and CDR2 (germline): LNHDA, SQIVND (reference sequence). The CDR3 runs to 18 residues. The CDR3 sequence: CASNRGRGNTHSGNTIYF. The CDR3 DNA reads TGTGCCAGTAATCGTGGAAGGGGAAATACCCACTCTGGAAACACCATATATTTT.

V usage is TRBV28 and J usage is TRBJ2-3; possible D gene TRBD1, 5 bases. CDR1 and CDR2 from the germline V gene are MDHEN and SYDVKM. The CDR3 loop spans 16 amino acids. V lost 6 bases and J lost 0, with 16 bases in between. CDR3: CASRGRDALSTDTQYF. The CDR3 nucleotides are TGTGCCAGCAGGGGCAGGGATGCGCTTAGCACAGATACGCAGTATTTT. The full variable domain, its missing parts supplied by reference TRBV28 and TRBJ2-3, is DVKVTQSSRYLVKRTGEKVFLECVQDMDHENMFWYRQDPGLGLRLIYFSYDVKMKEKGDIPEGYSVSREKKERFSLILESASTNQTSMYLCASRGRDALSTDTQYFGPGTRLTVL.

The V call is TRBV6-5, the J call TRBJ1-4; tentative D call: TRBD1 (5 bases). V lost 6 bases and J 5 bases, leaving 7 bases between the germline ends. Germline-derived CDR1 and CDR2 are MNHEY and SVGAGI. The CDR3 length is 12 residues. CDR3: CASRGRNEKLFF. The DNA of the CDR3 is TGTGCCAGCAGGGGGCGGAATGAAAAACTGTTTTTT.

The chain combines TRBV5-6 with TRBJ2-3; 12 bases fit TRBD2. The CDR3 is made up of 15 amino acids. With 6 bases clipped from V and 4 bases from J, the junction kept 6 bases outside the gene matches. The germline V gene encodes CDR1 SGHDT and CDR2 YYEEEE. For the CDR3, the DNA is TGTGCCAGCATCATTCTAGCGGGAGGGTCAGATACGCAGTATTTT. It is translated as CASIILAGGSDTQYF.

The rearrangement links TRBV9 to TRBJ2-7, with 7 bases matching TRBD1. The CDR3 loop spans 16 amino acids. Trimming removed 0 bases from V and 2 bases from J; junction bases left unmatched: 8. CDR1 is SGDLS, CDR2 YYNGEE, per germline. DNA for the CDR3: TGTGCCAGCAGCGTAGGGGGGACAGCCGGGGCCTACGAGCAGTACTTC. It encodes CASSVGGTAGAYEQYF.

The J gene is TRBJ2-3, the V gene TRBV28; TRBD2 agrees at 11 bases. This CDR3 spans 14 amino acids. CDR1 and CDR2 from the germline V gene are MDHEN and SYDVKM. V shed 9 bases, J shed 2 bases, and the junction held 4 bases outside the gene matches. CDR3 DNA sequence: TGTGCCAGTGGGACTAGCGGATCCACAGATACGCAGTATTTT. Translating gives CASGTSGSTDTQYF.

The CDR3 DNA reads as TGTGCCAGCAGTGGCCAGTCAAGAAACACCATATATTTT. It is translated as CASSGQSRNTIYF. The genes are TRBV25-1 and TRBJ1-3; D is unresolved. This CDR3 comprises 13 residues. Trimming stripped 4 bases from V and 5 bases from J, with 9 bases between. The germline CDR1 and CDR2 sequences are MGHDK and SYGVNS.

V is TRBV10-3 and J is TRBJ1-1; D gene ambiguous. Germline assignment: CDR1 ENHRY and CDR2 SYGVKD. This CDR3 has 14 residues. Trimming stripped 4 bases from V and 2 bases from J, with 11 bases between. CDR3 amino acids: CAISARDSNTEAFF. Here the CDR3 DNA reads TGTGCCATCAGTGCGAGGGATAGCAACACTGAAGCTTTCTTT.

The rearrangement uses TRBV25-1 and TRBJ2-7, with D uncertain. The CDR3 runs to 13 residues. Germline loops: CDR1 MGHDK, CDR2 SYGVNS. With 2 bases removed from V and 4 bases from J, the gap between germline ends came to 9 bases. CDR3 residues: CASSEGQRYEQYF. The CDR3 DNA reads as TGTGCCAGCAGTGAAGGGCAGAGATACGAGCAGTACTTC.

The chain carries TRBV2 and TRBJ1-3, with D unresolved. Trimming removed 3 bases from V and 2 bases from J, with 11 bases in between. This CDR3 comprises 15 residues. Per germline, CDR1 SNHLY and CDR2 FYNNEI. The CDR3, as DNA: TGTGCCAGCAGTGAGCGGGCGGCAACTGGAAACACCATATATTTT. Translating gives CASSERAATGNTIYF.

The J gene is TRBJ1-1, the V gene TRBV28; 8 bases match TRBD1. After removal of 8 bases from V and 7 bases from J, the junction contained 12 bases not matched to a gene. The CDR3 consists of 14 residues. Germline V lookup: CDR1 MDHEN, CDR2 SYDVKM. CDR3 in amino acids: CASHSPGTGVEAFF. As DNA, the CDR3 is TGTGCCAGCCACTCACCCGGGACAGGCGTTGAAGCTTTCTTT.

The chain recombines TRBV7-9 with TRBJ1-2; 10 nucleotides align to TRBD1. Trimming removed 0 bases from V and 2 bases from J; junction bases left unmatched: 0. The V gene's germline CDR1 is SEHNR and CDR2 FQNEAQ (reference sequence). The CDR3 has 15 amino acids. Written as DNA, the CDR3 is TGTGCCAGCAGCTTAGCGGGACAGGGGAACTATGGCTACACCTTC. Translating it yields CASSLAGQGNYGYTF.

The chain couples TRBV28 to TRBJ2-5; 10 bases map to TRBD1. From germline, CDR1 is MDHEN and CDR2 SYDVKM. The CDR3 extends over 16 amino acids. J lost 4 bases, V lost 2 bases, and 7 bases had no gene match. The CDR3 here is CASSLPGTGVVETQYF. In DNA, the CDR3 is TGTGCCAGCAGTTTACCCGGGACAGGGGTTGTAGAGACCCAGTACTTC.